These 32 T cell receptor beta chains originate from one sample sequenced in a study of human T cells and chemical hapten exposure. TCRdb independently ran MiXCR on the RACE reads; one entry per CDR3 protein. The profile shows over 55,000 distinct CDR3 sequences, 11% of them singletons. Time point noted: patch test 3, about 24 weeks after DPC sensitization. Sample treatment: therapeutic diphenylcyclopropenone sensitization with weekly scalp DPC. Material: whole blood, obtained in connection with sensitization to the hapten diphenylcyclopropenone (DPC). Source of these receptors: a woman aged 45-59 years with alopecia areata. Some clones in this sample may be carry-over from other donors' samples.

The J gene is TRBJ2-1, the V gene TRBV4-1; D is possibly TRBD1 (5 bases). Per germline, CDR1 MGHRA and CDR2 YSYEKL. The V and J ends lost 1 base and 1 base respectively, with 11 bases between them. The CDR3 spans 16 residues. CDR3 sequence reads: CASSQGWGASYNEQFF. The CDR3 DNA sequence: TGCGCCAGCAGCCAAGGATGGGGCGCATCCTACAATGAGCAGTTCTTC.

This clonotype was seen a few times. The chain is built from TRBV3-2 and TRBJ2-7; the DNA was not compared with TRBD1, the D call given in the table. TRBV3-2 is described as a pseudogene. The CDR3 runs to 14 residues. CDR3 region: CASSQAGQPYEQYF. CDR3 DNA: TGTGCCAGCAGCCAAGCGGGACAGCCCTACGAGCAGTACTTC.

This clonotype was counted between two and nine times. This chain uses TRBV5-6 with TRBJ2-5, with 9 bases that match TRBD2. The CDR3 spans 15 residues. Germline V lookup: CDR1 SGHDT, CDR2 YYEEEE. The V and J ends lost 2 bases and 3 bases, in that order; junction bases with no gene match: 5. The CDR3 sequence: CASSLLAGSKETQYF. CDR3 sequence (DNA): TGTGCCAGCAGCTTACTAGCGGGTTCAAAAGAGACCCAGTACTTC.

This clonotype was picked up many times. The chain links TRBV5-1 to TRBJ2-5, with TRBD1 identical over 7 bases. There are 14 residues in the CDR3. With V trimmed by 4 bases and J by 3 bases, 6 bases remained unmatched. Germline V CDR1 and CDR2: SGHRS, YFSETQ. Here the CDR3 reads CASSGGQIEETQYF. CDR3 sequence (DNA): TGCGCCAGCAGCGGGGGACAGATAGAAGAGACCCAGTACTTC.

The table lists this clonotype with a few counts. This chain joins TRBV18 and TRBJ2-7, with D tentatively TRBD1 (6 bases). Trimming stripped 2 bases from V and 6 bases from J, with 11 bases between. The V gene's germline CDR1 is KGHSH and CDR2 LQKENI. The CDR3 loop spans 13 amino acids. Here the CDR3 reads CASSPTAQGEQYF. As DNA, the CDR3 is TGTGCCAGCTCACCAACGGCACAGGGCGAGCAGTACTTC.

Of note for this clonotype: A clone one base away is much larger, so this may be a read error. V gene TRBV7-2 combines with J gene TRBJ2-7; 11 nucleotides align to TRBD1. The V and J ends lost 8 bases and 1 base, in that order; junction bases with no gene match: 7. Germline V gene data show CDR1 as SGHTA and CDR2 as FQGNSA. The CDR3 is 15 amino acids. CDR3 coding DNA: TGTGCCAGCGGCTCCCGGGACAGGGGGTCCTACGAGCAGTACTTC. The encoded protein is CASGSRDRGSYEQYF. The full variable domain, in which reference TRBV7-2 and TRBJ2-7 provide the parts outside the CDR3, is GAGVSQSPSNKVTEKGKDVELRCDPISGHTALYWYRQSLGQGLEFLIYFQGNSAPDKSGLPSDRFSAERTGGSVSTLTIQRTQQEDSAVYLCASGSRDRGSYEQYFGPGTRLTVT.

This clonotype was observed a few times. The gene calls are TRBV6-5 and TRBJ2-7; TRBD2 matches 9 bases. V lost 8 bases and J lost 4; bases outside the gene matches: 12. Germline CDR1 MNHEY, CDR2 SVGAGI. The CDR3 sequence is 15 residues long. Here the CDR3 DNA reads TGTGCCAGCTCCTCAGGCGGGAGGGCCTCATACGAGCAGTACTTC. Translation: CASSSGGRASYEQYF.

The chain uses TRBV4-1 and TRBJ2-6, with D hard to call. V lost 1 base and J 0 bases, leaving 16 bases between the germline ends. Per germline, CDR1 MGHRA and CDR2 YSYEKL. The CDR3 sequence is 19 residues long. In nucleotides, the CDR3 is TGCGCCAGCAGCCAAGTTGGCAGACCTCTTCTCTCTGGGGCCAACGTCCTGACTTTC. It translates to CASSQVGRPLLSGANVLTF.

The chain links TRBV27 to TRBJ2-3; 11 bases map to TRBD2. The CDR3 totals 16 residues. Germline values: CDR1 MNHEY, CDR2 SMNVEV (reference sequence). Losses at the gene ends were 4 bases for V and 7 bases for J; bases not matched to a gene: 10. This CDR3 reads CASSSLAGGKIYTQYF. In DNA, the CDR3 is TGTGCCAGCAGTTCCCTAGCGGGGGGCAAAATATATACGCAGTATTTT.

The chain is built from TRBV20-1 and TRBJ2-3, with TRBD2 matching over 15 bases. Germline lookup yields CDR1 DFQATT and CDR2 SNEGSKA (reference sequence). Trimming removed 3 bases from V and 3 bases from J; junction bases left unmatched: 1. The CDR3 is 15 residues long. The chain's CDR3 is CSASGLAGGTDTQYF. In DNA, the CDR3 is TGCAGTGCTAGTGGACTAGCGGGGGGGACAGATACGCAGTATTTT.

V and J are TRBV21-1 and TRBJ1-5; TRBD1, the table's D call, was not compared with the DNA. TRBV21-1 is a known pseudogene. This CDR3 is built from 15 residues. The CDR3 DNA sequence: TGTGCCAGCAGCCTACAGGGGGCCGCGAATCAGCCCCAGCATTTT. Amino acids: CASSLQGAANQPQHF.

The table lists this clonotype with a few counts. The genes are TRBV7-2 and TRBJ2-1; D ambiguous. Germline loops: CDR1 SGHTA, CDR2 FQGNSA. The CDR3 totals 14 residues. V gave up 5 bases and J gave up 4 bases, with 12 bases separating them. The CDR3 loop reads CASSRQGNYNEQFF. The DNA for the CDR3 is TGTGCCAGCAGCCGACAAGGCAATTACAATGAGCAGTTCTTC.

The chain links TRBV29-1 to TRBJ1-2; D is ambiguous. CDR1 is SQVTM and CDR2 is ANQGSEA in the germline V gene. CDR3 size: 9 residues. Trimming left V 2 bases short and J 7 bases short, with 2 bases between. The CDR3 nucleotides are TGCAGCGTTGAAAGTGGCTACACCTTC. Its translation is CSVESGYTF.

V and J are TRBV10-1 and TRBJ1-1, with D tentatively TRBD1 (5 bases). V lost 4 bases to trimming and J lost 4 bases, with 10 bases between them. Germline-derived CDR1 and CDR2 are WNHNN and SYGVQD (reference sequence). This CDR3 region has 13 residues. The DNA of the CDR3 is TGCGCCAGCAGTGCCCAGGGATCCACTGAAGCTTTCTTT. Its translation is CASSAQGSTEAFF.

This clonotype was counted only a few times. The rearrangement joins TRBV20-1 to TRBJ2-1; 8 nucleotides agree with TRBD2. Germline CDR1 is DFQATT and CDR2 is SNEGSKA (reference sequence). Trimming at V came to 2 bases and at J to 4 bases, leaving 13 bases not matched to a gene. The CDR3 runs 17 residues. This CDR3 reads CSARTLRGALTYNEQFF. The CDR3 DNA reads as TGCAGTGCTAGAACTTTGCGGGGGGCCCTAACATACAATGAGCAGTTCTTC.

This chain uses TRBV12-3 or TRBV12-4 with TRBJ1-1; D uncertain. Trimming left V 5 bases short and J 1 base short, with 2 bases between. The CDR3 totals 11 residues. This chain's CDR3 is CASSQNTEAFF. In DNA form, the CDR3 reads TGTGCCAGCAGTCAGAACACTGAAGCTTTCTTT.

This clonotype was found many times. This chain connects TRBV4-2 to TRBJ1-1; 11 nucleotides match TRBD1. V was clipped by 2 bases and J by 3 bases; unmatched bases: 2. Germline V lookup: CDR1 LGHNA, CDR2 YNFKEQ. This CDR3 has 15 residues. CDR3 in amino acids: CASSQWDRGYTEAFF. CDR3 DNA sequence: TGTGCCAGCAGCCAATGGGACAGGGGGTACACTGAAGCTTTCTTT.

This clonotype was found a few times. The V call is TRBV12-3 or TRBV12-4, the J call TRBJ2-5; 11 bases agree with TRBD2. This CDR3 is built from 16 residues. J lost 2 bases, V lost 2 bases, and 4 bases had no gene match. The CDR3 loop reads CASSLRLAGGQETQYF. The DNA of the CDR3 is TGTGCCAGCAGTTTACGGCTAGCGGGAGGACAAGAGACCCAGTACTTC.

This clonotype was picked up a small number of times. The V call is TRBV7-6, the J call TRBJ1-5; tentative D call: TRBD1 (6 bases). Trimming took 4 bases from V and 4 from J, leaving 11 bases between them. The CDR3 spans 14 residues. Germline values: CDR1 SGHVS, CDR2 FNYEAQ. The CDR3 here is CASSSQGLNQPQHF. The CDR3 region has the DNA TGTGCCAGCAGCTCACAGGGCCTAAATCAGCCCCAGCATTTT.

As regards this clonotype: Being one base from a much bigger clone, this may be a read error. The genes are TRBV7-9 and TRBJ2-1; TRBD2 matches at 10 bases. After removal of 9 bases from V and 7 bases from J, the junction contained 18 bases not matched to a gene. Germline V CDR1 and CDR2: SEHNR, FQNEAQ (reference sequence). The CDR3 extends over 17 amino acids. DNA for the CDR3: TGTGCCAGGAGCCTCTACCCCACTAGCGGGAAAGAGAATGAGCAGTTCTTC. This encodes CARSLYPTSGKENEQFF.

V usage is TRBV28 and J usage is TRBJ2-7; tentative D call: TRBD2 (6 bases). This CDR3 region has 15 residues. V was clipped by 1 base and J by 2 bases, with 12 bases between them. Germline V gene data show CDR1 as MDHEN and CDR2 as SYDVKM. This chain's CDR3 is CASSLFLAGPYEQYF. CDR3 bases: TGTGCCAGCAGTTTATTCTTGGCGGGGCCCTACGAGCAGTACTTC.

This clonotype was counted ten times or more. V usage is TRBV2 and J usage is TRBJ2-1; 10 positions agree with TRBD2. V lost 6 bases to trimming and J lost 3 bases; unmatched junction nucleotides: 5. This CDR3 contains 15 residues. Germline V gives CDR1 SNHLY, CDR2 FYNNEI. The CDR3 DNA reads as TGTGCCAGCAGCGTCCTAGCGGGAGACTACAATGAGCAGTTCTTC. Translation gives CASSVLAGDYNEQFF.

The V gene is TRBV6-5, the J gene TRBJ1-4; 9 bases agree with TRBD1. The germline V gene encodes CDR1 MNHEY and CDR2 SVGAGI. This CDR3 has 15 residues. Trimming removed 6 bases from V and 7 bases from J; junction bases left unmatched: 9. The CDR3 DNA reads TGTGCCAGCAGACCCCGGGACAGGGAAGTTGAAAAACTGTTTTTT. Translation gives CASRPRDREVEKLFF.

Here the CDR3 DNA reads TGTGCCAGCAGCCAATCTATGGCGGAGAACACTGAAGCTTTCTTT. It encodes CASSQSMAENTEAFF. This chain connects TRBV3-1 to TRBJ1-1; no clear D. CDR3 length: 15 amino acids. Trimming cost V 2 bases and J 1 base, with 11 bases left between them. Germline V gene sequence: CDR1 LGHDT, CDR2 YNNKEL (reference sequence).

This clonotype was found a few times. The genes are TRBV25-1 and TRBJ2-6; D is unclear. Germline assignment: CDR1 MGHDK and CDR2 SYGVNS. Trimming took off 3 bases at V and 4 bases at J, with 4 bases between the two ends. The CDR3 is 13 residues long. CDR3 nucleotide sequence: TGTGCCAGCAGTGATGGAGGGGCCAACGTCCTGACTTTC. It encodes CASSDGGANVLTF.

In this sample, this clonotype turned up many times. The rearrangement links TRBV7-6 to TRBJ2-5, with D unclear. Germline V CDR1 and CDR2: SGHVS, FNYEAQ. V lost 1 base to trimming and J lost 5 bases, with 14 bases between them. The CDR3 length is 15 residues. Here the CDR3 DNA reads TGTGCCAGCAGCTTAGTCTGGCGGCGTGACGAGACCCAGTACTTC. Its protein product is CASSLVWRRDETQYF.

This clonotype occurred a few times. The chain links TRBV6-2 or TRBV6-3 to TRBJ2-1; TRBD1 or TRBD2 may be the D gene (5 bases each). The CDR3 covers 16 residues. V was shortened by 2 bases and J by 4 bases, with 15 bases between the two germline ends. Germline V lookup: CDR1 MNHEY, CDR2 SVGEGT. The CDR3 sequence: CASSYPGTPSYNEQFF. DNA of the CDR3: TGTGCCAGCAGTTACCCCGGGACGCCGTCTTACAATGAGCAGTTCTTC.

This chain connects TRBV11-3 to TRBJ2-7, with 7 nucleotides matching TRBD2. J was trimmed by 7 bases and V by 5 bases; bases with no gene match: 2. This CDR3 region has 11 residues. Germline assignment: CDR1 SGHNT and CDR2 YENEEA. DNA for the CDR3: TGTGCCAGCAGCGGCGGGGGAGAGCAGTACTTC. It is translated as CASSGGGEQYF.

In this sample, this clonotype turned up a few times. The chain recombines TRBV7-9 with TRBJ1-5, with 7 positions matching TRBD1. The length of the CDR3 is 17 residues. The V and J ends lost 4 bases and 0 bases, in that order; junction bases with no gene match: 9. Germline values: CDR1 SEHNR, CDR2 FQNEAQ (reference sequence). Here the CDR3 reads CASSSMSGTASNQPQHF. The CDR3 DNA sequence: TGTGCCAGCAGCTCCATGTCTGGGACAGCTAGCAATCAGCCCCAGCATTTT. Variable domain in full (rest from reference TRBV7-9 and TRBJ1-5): DTGVSQNPRHKITKRGQNVTFRCDPISEHNRLYWYRQTLGQGPEFLTYFQNEAQLEKSRLLSDRFSAERPKGSFSTLEIQRTEQGDSAMYLCASSSMSGTASNQPQHFGDGTRLSIL.

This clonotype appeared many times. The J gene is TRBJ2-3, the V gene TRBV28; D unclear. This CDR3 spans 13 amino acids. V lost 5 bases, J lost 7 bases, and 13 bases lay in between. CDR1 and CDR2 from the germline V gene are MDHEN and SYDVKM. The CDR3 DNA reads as TGTGCCAGCAGTCCGGGCTTTTCAAATACGCAGTATTTT. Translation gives CASSPGFSNTQYF.

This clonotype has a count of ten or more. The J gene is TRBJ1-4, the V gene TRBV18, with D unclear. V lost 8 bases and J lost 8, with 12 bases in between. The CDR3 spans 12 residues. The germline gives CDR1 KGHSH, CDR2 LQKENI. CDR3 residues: CASHTSGEKLFF. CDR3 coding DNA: TGTGCCAGCCATACTTCGGGCGAAAAACTGTTTTTT.

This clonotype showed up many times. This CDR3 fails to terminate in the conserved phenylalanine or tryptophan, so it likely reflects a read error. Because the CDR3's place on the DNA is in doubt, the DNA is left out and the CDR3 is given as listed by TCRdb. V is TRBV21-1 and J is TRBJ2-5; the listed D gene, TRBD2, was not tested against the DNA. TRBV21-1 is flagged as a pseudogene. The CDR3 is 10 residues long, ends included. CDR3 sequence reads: CASSSQIAWD.